The 28 T cell receptor beta chains below all came from one sample that was sequenced in a study of blood T cells in healthy people across ages. A second roughly 7 to 12 cycle PCR used barcoded and J-beta primers. TCRdb processed the 5' RACE reads anew with MiXCR; each CDR3 protein has one entry. This sample has about 1.7 million distinct CDR3 sequences; 28% occur once, and the top ten carry 7% to 9%. The sequencing input was blood. Every receptor here comes from a woman aged 30 to 39 in good health.

There are many counts of this clonotype. The V gene is TRBV20-1, the J gene TRBJ2-5; 7 bases are a match to TRBD2. The J call could be wrong; TRBJ2-7 is a better fit for the DNA end. There are 15 residues in the CDR3. The germline V gene has CDR1 DFQATT and CDR2 SNEGSKA (reference sequence). The chain's CDR3 is CSARAAGDRVNEQYF. CDR3 nucleotide sequence: TGCAGTGCTAGAGCTGCGGGAGACCGCGTGAACGAGCAGTACTTC.

In this sample, this clonotype turned up many times. The chain uses TRBV27 and TRBJ2-5, with TRBD2 as a possible D gene (7 bases). The germline V gene encodes CDR1 MNHEY and CDR2 SMNVEV (reference sequence). The V end lost 5 bases, the J end lost 5 bases, and 15 bases lay between the germline ends. This CDR3 has 14 residues. CDR3 nucleotides: TGTGCCAGCAGTCAACGGGGGGCCTGGGAGACCCAGTACTTC. Translating gives CASSQRGAWETQYF.

The chain uses TRBV20-1 and TRBJ1-3, with D perhaps TRBD1 (5 bases). CDR3 size: 14 residues. Germline CDR1 is DFQATT and CDR2 is SNEGSKA (reference sequence). Trimming stripped 6 bases from V and 7 bases from J, with 19 bases between. For the CDR3, the DNA is TGCAGTGCACGGGACCACAATACCGGGAACACCATATATTTT. It codes for CSARDHNTGNTIYF.

The rearrangement joins TRBV20-1 to TRBJ1-4, with TRBD1 as a possible D gene (5 bases). This CDR3 is built from 15 residues. With 1 base removed from V and 4 bases from J, the gap between germline ends came to 13 bases. CDR1 DFQATT and CDR2 SNEGSKA come from the germline V gene (reference sequence). The CDR3 DNA is TGCAGTGCTAGAGCGGGGACTGACATTAATGAAAAACTGTTTTTT. Amino acid sequence: CSARAGTDINEKLFF.

This clonotype has a handful of counts. The rearrangement uses TRBV7-6 and TRBJ1-4; 8 bases align to TRBD1. Germline V gene sequence: CDR1 SGHVS, CDR2 FNYEAQ. The CDR3 consists of 15 residues. Trimming at V came to 1 base and at J to 10 bases, leaving 8 bases not matched to a gene. CDR3 region: CASSLGATGAGKLFF. The DNA for the CDR3 is TGTGCCAGCAGCTTAGGGGCGACAGGGGCCGGAAAACTGTTTTTT.

This chain connects TRBV20-1 to TRBJ2-5; D may be TRBD1 (6 bases). The CDR3 runs to 12 residues. The germline V gene has CDR1 DFQATT and CDR2 SNEGSKA (reference sequence). Trimming left V 7 bases short and J 1 base short, with 10 bases between. The CDR3 sequence: CSEQGRQETQYF. The CDR3 DNA follows: TGCAGTGAACAGGGCCGCCAAGAGACCCAGTACTTC.

This clonotype turned up a few times. This chain links TRBV7-3 with TRBJ2-1; 9 bases line up with TRBD2. CDR3 length: 16 amino acids. Losses at the gene ends were 5 bases for V and 8 bases for J; bases not matched to a gene: 13. Germline V gene lookup returns CDR1 SGHTA and CDR2 FQGTGA. Here the CDR3 reads CASSLLAGPTVHEQFF. As DNA, the CDR3 is TGTGCCAGCAGCCTCCTAGCGGGGCCCACAGTCCATGAGCAGTTCTTC.

Of note for this clonotype: A much larger clone differs from this one at a single base, so this may be a read error. The rearrangement uses TRBV7-2 and TRBJ2-1; the D is unclear. Germline loops: CDR1 SGHTA, CDR2 FQGNSA. Trimming removed 7 bases at V and 7 bases at J, with 23 bases between. The CDR3 extends over 16 amino acids. For the CDR3, the DNA is TGTGCCAGCAACCGCGGACCCACGGGCCGACGGAATGAGCAGTTCTTC. This sequence encodes CASNRGPTGRRNEQFF.

The V call is TRBV18, the J call TRBJ1-5; no firm D call. Germline CDR1 is KGHSH and CDR2 is LQKENI. The CDR3 is 16 residues long. The ends were cut back, 3 bases at V and 0 bases at J, with 12 bases in the middle. The CDR3 here is CASSPISGNSNQPQHF. The CDR3 DNA reads TGTGCCAGCTCACCGATTTCCGGAAATAGCAATCAGCCCCAGCATTTT.

The chain joins TRBV28 to TRBJ2-3, with D uncertain. The length of the CDR3 is 19 residues. V was clipped by 9 bases and J by 4 bases, with 32 bases between them. Germline V gives CDR1 MDHEN, CDR2 SYDVKM. CDR3 coding DNA: TGTGCCAGTTGTCCAGGCCCCTATTTCGGGTCCGGGTTTGCAGATACGCAGTATTTT. Its translation: CASCPGPYFGSGFADTQYF.

This sequence joins TRBV3-1 and TRBJ1-2; D perhaps matches TRBD1 (5 bases). Trimming took off 3 bases at V and 7 bases at J, with 15 bases between the two ends. CDR1 is LGHDT, CDR2 YNNKEL, per germline (reference sequence). The CDR3 is 14 amino acids. The chain's CDR3 is CASSQGRAPPGYTF. In DNA, the CDR3 is TGTGCCAGCAGCCAGGGGCGCGCCCCCCCTGGCTACACCTTC.

Only a few counts were recorded for this clonotype. The J gene is TRBJ2-1, the V gene TRBV5-1, with 7 positions matching TRBD2. The J call is uncertain, as TRBJ2-7 better fits the DNA end. CDR1 and CDR2 (germline): SGHRS, YFSETQ. CDR3 length: 14 amino acids. CDR3 sequence reads: CASSLAGEGGEQYF. CDR3 DNA sequence: TGCGCCAGCAGCTTGGCCGGGGAGGGAGGCGAGCAGTACTTC.

The J gene is TRBJ2-4, the V gene TRBV5-1; TRBD1 agrees at 10 bases. The CDR3 is 15 amino acids. The trim removed 4 bases at V and 13 bases at J, leaving 14 bases unmatched. CDR1 is SGHRS and CDR2 is YFSETQ in the germline V gene. The CDR3 here is CASSPGTGAYYGQYF. The CDR3 nucleotides are TGCGCCAGCAGCCCCGGGACAGGGGCATACTACGGGCAGTACTTC.

The chain is built from TRBV15 and TRBJ2-1, with D possibly matching TRBD2 (6 bases). CDR1 and CDR2 (germline): LNHNV, YYDKDF (reference sequence). V was pared by 4 bases and J by 7 bases, with 17 bases between. The CDR3 runs to 15 residues. Here the CDR3 reads CATSKDYSVENEQFF. In nucleotides, the CDR3 is TGTGCCACCAGCAAGGACTACTCTGTCGAGAATGAGCAGTTCTTC.

CDR3 nucleotides: TGTGCCAGCAGCAAAGCACTTCTAAGGGACTATGGCTACACCTTC. It specifies CASSKALLRDYGYTF. V gene TRBV21-1 combines with J gene TRBJ1-2. TRBV21-1 is assigned pseudogene status. The CDR3 totals 15 residues.

The CDR3 coding sequence is TGTGCCAGCAGTTTATCCCTTGGACAGGGTGTCGATGGCTACACCTTC. Translating gives CASSLSLGQGVDGYTF. The V call is TRBV28, the J call TRBJ1-2; TRBD1 agrees at 8 bases. Germline V gives CDR1 MDHEN, CDR2 SYDVKM. The CDR3 is 16 amino acids. Trimming took 1 base from V and 6 from J; bases not matched to a gene: 10.

The chain couples TRBV6-1 to TRBJ2-3; 10 nucleotides agree with TRBD2. The CDR3 spans 15 residues. The ends lost 6 bases at V and 3 bases at J; junction bases unmatched: 6. Germline assignment: CDR1 MNHNS and CDR2 SASEGT. CDR3 bases: TGTGCCAGCAGACCAAGCGGGAGGGCGACAGATACGCAGTATTTT. It yields the protein CASRPSGRATDTQYF.

The chain links TRBV4-1 to TRBJ1-3; D gene ambiguous. Germline CDR1 MGHRA, CDR2 YSYEKL. Trimming left V 2 bases short and J 0 bases short, with 14 bases between. CDR3 length: 17 amino acids. CDR3 amino acids: CASSQIRTGISGNTIYF. The CDR3 DNA is TGCGCCAGCAGCCAAATACGGACGGGAATCTCTGGAAACACCATATATTTT.

J is TRBJ2-7 and V is TRBV6-1, with D perhaps TRBD2 (5 bases). V was clipped by 4 bases and J by 7 bases, with 23 bases between them. The CDR3 runs 16 residues. Germline lookup yields CDR1 MNHNS and CDR2 SASEGT. Here the CDR3 DNA reads TGTGCCAGCAGTGGACAAGCGGAAGGGTCTTACAATGAGCAGTACTTC. Protein: CASSGQAEGSYNEQYF.

The chain joins TRBV7-9 to TRBJ2-1, with 12 bases aligning to TRBD2. Per germline, CDR1 SEHNR and CDR2 FQNEAQ (reference sequence). The CDR3 runs to 15 residues. V trimming: 5 bases; J trimming: 8 bases; junction bases outside the gene matches: 7. The CDR3 is CASSPGLAGFDEQFF. DNA of the CDR3: TGTGCCAGCAGCCCCGGACTAGCGGGATTCGATGAGCAGTTCTTC.

A few counts support this clonotype. This chain joins TRBV4-1 and TRBJ2-5, with D unclear. The CDR3 contains 14 residues. Trimming left V 1 base short and J 3 bases short, with 9 bases between. Germline lookup yields CDR1 MGHRA and CDR2 YSYEKL. CDR3 in DNA: TGCGCCAGCAGCCAAGCGTCGCTAAAAGAGACCCAGTACTTC. Its protein product is CASSQASLKETQYF.

The chain uses TRBV4-2 and TRBJ2-3; 15 bases fit TRBD2. Germline CDR1 is LGHNA and CDR2 is YNFKEQ. The CDR3 spans 18 residues. V shed 4 bases, J shed 1 base, and the junction held 6 bases outside the gene matches. The CDR3 nucleotides are TGTGCCAGCAGCCCAAAGGGACTAGCGGGGGGAGGCACAGATACGCAGTATTTT. Its protein product is CASSPKGLAGGGTDTQYF.

This clonotype was observed many times. The V call is TRBV7-3, the J call TRBJ2-3, with 7 bases that match TRBD1. The CDR3 has 15 residues. Germline V gives CDR1 SGHTA, CDR2 FQGTGA. The J segment lost 2 bases and the V segment lost 5 bases, leaving 7 bases of the junction unmatched. The CDR3 spells CASSPTGALTDTQYF. CDR3 nucleotides: TGTGCCAGCAGCCCAACAGGGGCGCTCACAGATACGCAGTATTTT. The full variable domain, in which reference TRBV7-3 and TRBJ2-3 provide the parts outside the CDR3, is GAGVSQTPSNKVTEKGKYVELRCDPISGHTALYWYRQSLGQGPEFLIYFQGTGAADDSGLPNDRFFAVRPEGSVSTLKIQRTERGDSAVYLCASSPTGALTDTQYFGPGTRLTVL.

This clonotype was recorded at least ten times. The rearrangement joins TRBV11-2 to TRBJ1-2; D not certain. Germline CDR1 reads SGHAT; CDR2 reads FQNNGV. V lost 1 base to trimming and J lost 13 bases, with 16 bases between them. The CDR3 has 13 residues. CDR3 sequence (DNA): TGTGCCAGCAGCTTAGGAGGCGGGGTTTTTCTCACCTTC. Its translation is CASSLGGGVFLTF. Drawing the rest from reference TRBV11-2 and TRBJ1-2, the complete variable domain is EAGVAQSPRYKIIEKRQSVAFWCNPISGHATLYWYQQILGQGPKLLIQFQNNGVVDDSQLPKDRFSAERLKGVDSTLKIQPAKLEDSAVYLCASSLGGGVFLTFGSGTRLTVV.

Many counts were recorded for this clonotype. This rearrangement joins TRBV20-1 to TRBJ1-5; D is unclear. Germline V gene lookup returns CDR1 DFQATT and CDR2 SNEGSKA (reference sequence). This CDR3 has 18 amino acids. V lost 2 bases to trimming and J lost 1 base, with 21 bases between them. The CDR3 sequence: CSARPPFRATASNQPQHF. The DNA for the CDR3 is TGCAGTGCTAGACCACCTTTCCGGGCCACCGCGAGCAATCAGCCCCAGCATTTT.

The rearrangement joins TRBV5-5 to TRBJ2-1; a weak D match, TRBD2 (6 bases). The germline V and J ends were trimmed by 4 bases and 15 bases, with 23 bases remaining between them. Germline CDR1 and CDR2: SGHKS and YYEKEE (reference sequence). The CDR3 loop spans 14 amino acids. CDR3 amino acids: CASSLGTGVGLPFF. For the CDR3, the DNA is TGTGCCAGCAGCCTGGGGACGGGGGTTGGATTGCCGTTCTTC.

This clonotype has only a few counts. An end of the junction does not agree with germline; a read error may underlie this. The gene calls are TRBV28 and TRBJ2-5, with a tentative D call TRBD2 (6 bases). Germline assignment: CDR1 MDHEN and CDR2 SYDVKM. The CDR3 is 13 amino acids. CDR3 residues: CASSPTGEKTRYF. CDR3 sequence (DNA): TGTGCCAGCAGTCCAACGGGGGAAAAGACCCGGTACTTC.

The chain is built from TRBV5-1 and TRBJ2-6; no clear D. The V and J ends lost 7 bases and 2 bases respectively, with 19 bases between them. This CDR3 comprises 17 residues. CDR1 is SGHRS and CDR2 is YFSETQ in the germline V gene. In DNA, the CDR3 is TGCGCCAGCGCGTACCAATTACAGAGCACTGGGGCCAACGTCCTGACTTTC. Its translation: CASAYQLQSTGANVLTF.